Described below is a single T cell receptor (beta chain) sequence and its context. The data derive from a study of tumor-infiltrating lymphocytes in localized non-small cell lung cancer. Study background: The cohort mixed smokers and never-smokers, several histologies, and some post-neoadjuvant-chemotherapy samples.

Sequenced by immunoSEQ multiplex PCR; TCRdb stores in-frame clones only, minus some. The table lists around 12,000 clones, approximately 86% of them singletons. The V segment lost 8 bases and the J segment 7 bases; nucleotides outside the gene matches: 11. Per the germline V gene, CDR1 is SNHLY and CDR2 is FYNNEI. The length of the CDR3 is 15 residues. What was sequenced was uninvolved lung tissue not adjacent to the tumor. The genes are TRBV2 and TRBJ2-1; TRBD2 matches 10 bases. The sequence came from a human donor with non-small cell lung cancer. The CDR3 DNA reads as TGTGCCAGCGGCCGAACTAGCGGGGAGCCTAATGAGCAGTTCTTC. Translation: CASGRTSGEPNEQFF.